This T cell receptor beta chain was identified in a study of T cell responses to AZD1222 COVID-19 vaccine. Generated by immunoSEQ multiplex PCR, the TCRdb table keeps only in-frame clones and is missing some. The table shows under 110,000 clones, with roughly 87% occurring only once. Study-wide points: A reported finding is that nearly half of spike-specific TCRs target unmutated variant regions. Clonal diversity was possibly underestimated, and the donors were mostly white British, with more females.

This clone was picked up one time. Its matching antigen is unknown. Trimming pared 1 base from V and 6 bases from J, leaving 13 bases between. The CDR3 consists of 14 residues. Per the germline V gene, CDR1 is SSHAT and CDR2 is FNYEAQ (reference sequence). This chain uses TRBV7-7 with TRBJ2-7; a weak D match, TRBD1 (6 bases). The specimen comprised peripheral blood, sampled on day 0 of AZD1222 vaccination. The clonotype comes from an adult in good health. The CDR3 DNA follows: TGTGCCAGCAGCTTAGTGGCGGCAGGGGCCGAGCAGTACTTC. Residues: CASSLVAAGAEQYF.